A single sample gave rise to the 4 T cell receptor beta chains below, sequenced in a study of T-cell memory formation after mild COVID-19 (dated by TCRdb to the early 2020s). The receptor library was made with 5' RACE. Sequenced using an Illumina NovaSeq 6000. The public reads were run again by TCRdb, first through fastp at Q25 and then through MiXCR, and only productive beta chains were kept. Each entry merges the rows of one CDR3 protein and shows their most common DNA and genes. The sample table lists around 470,000 distinct CDR3 sequences, 15% to 25% of them with a count of one. Around 8% of the sample is taken by the ten largest. The sample taken for sequencing was PBMCs or a T cell subset sorted from them (not recorded which). The receptors here all came from an adult woman who had mild COVID-19 (a few samples of this study predate the infection). The sample titles of this study are shuffled in the database, so cell type and time point are left out; the donor was told from shared clones.

The table lists this clonotype with a few counts. This chain uses TRBV24-1 with TRBJ2-1; 13 bases align to TRBD2. Trimming at V came to 2 bases and at J to 5 bases, leaving 11 bases not matched to a gene. There are 19 residues in the CDR3. Per the germline V gene, CDR1 is KGHDR and CDR2 is SFDVKD. The CDR3 loop is CATSDSTGLAGDPHNEQFF. CDR3 bases: TGTGCCACCAGTGATTCAACCGGACTAGCGGGAGATCCTCACAATGAGCAGTTCTTC.

The chain couples TRBV7-7 to TRBJ2-5, with D possibly being TRBD2 (7 bases). CDR1 is SSHAT and CDR2 is FNYEAQ in the germline V gene (reference sequence). The CDR3 contains 13 residues. The chain's CDR3 is CASCRGAQETQYF. The CDR3 nucleotides are TGTGCTAGCTGCCGGGGGGCTCAAGAGACCCAGTACTTC.

In DNA form, the CDR3 reads TGTGCCACCAGTGAGGGATTAGCGGATCCTTCCTACAATGAGCAGTTCTTC. Translation gives CATSEGLADPSYNEQFF. This rearrangement joins TRBV24-1 to TRBJ2-1; maybe TRBD2 (6 bases). V lost 4 bases and J 1 base, leaving 16 bases between the germline ends. Germline values: CDR1 KGHDR, CDR2 SFDVKD. This CDR3 is built from 17 residues.

This clonotype appeared once. The chain has TRBV27 and TRBJ1-1, with 7 bases fitting TRBD1. The V gene end was trimmed by 6 bases and the J gene end by 10 bases; junction bases not matched to a gene: 14. The CDR3 has 14 residues. Germline values: CDR1 MNHEY, CDR2 SMNVEV (reference sequence). CDR3 residues: CASSLSPTGSGAFF. The DNA for the CDR3 is TGTGCCAGCAGCCTATCTCCGACAGGGTCTGGAGCTTTCTTT.